This entry features one T cell receptor (beta chain) sequence. Its target is not known. Generated by immunoSEQ multiplex PCR, the TCRdb table keeps only in-frame clones and is missing some. The data include roughly 9,900 clones; the top ten clones carry 1.7%. Per germline, CDR1 MDHEN and CDR2 SYDVKM. The CDR3 has 13 amino acids. The DNA sequence is not available. These data are taken from a study of synovial regulatory T cells in juvenile arthritis. Study-level information: Treatments: a few naive, several methotrexate, one methotrexate plus infliximab, one unknown.

General study results and limits: Synovial Teff and blood CPL repertoires partially overlapped with iaTreg TCR repertoires, which were largely patient-private. Blood Treg cells that were inflammation-associated showed lower TCR diversity than other blood Treg cells.

The iaTreg subset was defined as HLA-DR+ Treg cells. Sequencing used Treg cells from blood. Subset defined: HLA-DR+ inflammation-associated blood Treg cells. The chain recombines TRBV28 with TRBJ2-3; checking the TCRdb D call of TRBD2 is not possible without DNA. This TCR was recovered from a donor between 2 and 35 years old with juvenile idiopathic arthritis. The CDR3 sequence: CASSPGLGDTQYF.